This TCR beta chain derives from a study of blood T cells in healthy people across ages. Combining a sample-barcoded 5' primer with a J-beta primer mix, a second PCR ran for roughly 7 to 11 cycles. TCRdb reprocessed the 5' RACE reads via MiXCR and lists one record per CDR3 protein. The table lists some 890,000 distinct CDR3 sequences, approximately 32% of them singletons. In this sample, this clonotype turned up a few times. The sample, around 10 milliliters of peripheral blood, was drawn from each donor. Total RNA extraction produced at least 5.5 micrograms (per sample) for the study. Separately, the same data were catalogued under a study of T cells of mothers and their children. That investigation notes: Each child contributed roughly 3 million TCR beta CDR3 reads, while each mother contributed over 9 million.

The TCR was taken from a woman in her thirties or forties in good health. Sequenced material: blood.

For the CDR3, the DNA is TGTGCCAGCAGCGTCCGACAGGGGGCGAACACCGGGGAGCTGTTTTTT. Residues: CASSVRQGANTGELFF. The rearrangement joins TRBV7-2 to TRBJ2-2, with 9 positions matching TRBD1. Germline CDR1 is SGHTA and CDR2 is FQGNSA. The CDR3 runs to 16 residues. V shed 5 bases and J 0 bases; nucleotides not matched to a gene: 4.